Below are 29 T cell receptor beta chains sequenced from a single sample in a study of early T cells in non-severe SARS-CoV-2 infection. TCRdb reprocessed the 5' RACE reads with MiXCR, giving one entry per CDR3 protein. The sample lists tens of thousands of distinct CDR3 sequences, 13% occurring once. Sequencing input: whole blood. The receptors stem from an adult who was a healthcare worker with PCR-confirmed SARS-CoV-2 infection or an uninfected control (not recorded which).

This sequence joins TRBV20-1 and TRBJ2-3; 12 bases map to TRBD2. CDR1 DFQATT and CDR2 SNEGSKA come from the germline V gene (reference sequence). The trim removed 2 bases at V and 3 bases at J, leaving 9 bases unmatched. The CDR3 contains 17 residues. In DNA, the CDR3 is TGCAGTGCTAGACCCTATCGGACTAGCGGGGTTACAGATACGCAGTATTTT. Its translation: CSARPYRTSGVTDTQYF.

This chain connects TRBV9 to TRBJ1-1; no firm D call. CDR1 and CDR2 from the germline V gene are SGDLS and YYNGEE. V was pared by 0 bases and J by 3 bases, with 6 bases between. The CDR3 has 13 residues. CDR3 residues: CASSVVVDTEAFF. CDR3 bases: TGTGCCAGCAGCGTAGTTGTCGACACTGAAGCTTTCTTT.

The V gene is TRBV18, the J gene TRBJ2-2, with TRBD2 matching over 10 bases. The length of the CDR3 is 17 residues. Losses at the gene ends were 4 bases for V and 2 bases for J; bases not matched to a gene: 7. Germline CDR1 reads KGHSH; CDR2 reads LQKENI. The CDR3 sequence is CASSRAGLASNTGELFF. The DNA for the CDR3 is TGTGCCAGCTCACGTGCGGGACTAGCGAGCAACACCGGGGAGCTGTTTTTT.

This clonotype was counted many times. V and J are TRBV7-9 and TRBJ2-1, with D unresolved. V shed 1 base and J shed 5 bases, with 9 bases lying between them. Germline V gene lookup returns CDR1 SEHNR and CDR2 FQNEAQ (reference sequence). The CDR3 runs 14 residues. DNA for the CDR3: TGTGCCAGCAGCTTAGTTGGGGTTGACAATGAGCAGTTCTTC. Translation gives CASSLVGVDNEQFF.

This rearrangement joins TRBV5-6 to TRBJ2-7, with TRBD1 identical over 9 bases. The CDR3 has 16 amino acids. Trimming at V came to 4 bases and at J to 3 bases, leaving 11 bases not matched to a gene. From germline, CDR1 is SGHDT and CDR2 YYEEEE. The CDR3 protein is CASSPRWTGDFYEQYF. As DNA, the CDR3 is TGTGCCAGCAGCCCGCGCTGGACAGGGGACTTCTACGAGCAGTACTTC.

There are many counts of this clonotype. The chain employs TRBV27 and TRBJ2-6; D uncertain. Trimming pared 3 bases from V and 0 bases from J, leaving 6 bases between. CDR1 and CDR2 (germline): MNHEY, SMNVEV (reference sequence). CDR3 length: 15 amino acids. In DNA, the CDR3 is TGTGCCAGCAGTTTGCAGATCTCTGGGGCCAACGTCCTGACTTTC. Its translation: CASSLQISGANVLTF.

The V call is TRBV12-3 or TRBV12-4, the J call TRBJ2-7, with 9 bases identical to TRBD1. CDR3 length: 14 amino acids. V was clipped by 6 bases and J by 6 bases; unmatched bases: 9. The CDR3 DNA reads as TGTGCCAGCAGCCAATGGGACAGGGTCGGCGAGCAGTACTTC. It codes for CASSQWDRVGEQYF.

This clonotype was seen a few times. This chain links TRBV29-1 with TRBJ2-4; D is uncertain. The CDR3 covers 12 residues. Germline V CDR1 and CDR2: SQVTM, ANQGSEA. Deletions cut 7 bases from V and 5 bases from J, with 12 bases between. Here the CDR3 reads CSALDGENIQYF. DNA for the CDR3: TGCAGCGCCTTGGATGGCGAAAACATTCAGTACTTC. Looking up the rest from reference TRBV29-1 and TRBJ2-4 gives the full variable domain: SAVISQKPSRDICQRGTSLTIQCQVDSQVTMMFWYRQQPGQSLTLIATANQGSEATYESGFVIDKFPISRPNLTFSTLTVSNMSPEDSSIYLCSALDGENIQYFGAGTRLSVL.

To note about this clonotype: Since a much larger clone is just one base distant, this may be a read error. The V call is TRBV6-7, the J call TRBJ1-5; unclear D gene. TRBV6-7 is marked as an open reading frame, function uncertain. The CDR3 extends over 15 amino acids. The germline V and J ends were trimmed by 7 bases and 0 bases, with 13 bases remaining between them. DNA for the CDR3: TGTGCCAGCAAGGACTGCTATTATAGCAATCAGCCCCAGCATTTT. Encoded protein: CASKDCYYSNQPQHF.

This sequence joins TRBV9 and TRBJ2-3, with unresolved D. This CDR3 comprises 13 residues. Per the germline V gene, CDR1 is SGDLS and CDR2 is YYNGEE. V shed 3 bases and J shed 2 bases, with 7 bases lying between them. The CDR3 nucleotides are TGTGCCAGCAGCGAGTGGGACACAGATACGCAGTATTTT. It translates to CASSEWDTDTQYF. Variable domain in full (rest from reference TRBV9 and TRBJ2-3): DSGVTQTPKHLITATGQRVTLRCSPRSGDLSVYWYQQSLDQGLQFLIQYYNGEERAKGNILERFSAQQFPDLHSELNLSSLELGDSALYFCASSEWDTDTQYFGPGTRLTVL.

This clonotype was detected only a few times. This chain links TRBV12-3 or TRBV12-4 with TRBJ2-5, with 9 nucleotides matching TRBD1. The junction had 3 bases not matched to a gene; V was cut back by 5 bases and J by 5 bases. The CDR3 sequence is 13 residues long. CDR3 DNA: TGTGCCAGCAGTGGACAGGGGTATGAGACCCAGTACTTC. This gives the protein CASSGQGYETQYF.

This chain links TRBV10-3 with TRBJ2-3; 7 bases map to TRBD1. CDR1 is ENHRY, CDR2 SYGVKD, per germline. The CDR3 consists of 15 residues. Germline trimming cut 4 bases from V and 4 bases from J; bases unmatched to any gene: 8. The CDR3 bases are TGTGCCATCAGTGGGACAGGTCAGCACTCAGATACGCAGTATTTT. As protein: CAISGTGQHSDTQYF.

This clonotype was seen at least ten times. The CDR3 spells CASSEWGEGNQPQHF. CDR3 coding DNA: TGTGCCAGCAGTGAATGGGGGGAGGGGAATCAGCCCCAGCATTTT. The V call is TRBV25-1, the J call TRBJ1-5; possible D gene TRBD1, 5 bases. V was shortened by 1 base and J by 4 bases, with 11 bases between the two germline ends. The CDR3 has 15 amino acids. CDR1 is MGHDK, CDR2 SYGVNS, per germline.

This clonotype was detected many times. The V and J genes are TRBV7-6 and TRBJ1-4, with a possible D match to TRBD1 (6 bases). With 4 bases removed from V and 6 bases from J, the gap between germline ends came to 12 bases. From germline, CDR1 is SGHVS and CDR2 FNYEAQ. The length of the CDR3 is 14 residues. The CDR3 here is CASSYLGAHEKLFF. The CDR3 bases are TGTGCCAGCAGCTATTTGGGGGCGCATGAAAAACTGTTTTTT.

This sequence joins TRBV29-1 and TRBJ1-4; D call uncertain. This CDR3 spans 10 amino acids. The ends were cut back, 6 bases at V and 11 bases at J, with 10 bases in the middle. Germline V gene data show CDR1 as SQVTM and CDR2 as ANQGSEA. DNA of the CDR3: TGCAGCGTAAGGACGGGGAAACTGTTTTTT. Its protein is CSVRTGKLFF.

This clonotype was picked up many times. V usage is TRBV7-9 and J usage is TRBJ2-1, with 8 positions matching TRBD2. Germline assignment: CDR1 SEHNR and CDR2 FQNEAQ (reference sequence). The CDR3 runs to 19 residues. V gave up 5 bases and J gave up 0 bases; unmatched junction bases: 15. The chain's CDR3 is CASSPGRAGGPSSYNEQFF. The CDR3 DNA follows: TGTGCCAGCAGCCCAGGGCGGGCGGGGGGCCCAAGCTCCTACAATGAGCAGTTCTTC.

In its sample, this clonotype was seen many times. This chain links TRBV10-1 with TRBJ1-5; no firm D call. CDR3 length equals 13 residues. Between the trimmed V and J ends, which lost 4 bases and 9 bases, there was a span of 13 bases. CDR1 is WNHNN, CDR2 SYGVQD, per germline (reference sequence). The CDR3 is CASSAAREGPQHF. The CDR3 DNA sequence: TGCGCCAGCAGTGCGGCCCGGGAGGGGCCCCAGCATTTT.

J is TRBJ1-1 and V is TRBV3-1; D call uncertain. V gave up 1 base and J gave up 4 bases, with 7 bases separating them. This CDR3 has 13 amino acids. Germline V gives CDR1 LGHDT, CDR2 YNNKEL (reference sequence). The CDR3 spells CASSQGAVTEAFF. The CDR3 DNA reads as TGTGCCAGCAGCCAAGGGGCAGTCACTGAAGCTTTCTTT.

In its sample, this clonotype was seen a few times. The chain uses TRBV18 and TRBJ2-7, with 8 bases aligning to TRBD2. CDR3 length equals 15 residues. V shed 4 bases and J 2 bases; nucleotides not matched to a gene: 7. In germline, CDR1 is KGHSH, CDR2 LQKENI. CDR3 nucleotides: TGTGCCAGCTCACGCTCGGGACTAGGGACCTACGAGCAGTACTTC. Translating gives CASSRSGLGTYEQYF.

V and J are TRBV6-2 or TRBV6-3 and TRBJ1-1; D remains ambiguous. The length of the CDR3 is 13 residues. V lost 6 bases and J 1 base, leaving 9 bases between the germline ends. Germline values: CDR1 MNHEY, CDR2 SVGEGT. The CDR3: CASSPSENTEAFF. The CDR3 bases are TGTGCCAGCAGCCCCTCTGAGAACACTGAAGCTTTCTTT.

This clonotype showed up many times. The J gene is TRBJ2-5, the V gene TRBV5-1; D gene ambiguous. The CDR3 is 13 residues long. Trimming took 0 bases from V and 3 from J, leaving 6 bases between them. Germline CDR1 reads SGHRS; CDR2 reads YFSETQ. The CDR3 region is CASSLEAEETQYF. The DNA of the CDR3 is TGCGCCAGCAGCTTGGAGGCGGAAGAGACCCAGTACTTC.

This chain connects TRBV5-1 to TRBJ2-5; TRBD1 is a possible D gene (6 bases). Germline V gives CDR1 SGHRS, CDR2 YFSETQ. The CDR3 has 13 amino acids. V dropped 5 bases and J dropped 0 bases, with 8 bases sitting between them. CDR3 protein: CASSRDNQETQYF. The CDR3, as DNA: TGCGCCAGCAGTCGGGACAACCAAGAGACCCAGTACTTC. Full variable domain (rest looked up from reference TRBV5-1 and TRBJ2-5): KAGVTQTPRYLIKTRGQQVTLSCSPISGHRSVSWYQQTPGQGLQFLFEYFSETQRNKGNFPGRFSGRQFSNSRSEMNVSTLELGDSALYLCASSRDNQETQYFGPGTRLLVL.

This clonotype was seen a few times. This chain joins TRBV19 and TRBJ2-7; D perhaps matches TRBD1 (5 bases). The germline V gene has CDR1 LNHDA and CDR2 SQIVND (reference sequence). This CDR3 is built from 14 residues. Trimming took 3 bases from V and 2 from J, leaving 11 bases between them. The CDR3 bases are TGTGCCAGTAGTATCGACAGCTCAGCCTACGAGCAGTACTTC. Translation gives CASSIDSSAYEQYF.

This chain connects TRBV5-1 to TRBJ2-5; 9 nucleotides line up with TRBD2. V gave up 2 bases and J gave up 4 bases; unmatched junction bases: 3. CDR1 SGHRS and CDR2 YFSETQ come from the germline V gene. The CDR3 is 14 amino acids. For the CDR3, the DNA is TGCGCCAGCAGCTTCATAGCGGGGGTAGAGACCCAGTACTTC. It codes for CASSFIAGVETQYF.

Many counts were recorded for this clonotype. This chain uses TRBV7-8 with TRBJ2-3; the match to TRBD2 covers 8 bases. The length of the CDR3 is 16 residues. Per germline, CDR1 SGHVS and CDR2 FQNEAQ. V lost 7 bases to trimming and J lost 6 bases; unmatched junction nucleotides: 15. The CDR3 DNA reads TGTGCCAGCACCCCGCGGGGGGCACGCGATGAGGATACGCAGTATTTT. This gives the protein CASTPRGARDEDTQYF.

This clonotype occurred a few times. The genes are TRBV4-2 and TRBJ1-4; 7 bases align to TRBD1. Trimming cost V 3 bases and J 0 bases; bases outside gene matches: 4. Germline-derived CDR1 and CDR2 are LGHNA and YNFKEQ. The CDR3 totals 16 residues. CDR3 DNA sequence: TGTGCCAGCAGCCAGAAAGGACAGGCAACTAATGAAAAACTGTTTTTT. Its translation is CASSQKGQATNEKLFF.

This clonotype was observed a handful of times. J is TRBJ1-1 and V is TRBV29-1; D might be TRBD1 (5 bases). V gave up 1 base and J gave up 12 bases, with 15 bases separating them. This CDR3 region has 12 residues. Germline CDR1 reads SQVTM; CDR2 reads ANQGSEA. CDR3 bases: TGCAGCGTTGAAGCGGGGCTACGGGCCCCTTTCTTT. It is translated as CSVEAGLRAPFF.

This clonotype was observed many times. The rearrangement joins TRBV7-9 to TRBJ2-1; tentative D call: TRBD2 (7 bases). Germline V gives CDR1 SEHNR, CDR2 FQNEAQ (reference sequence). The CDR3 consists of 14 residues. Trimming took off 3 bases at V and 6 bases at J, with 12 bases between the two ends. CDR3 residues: CASSLGGGPNEQFF. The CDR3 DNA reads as TGTGCCAGCAGCTTGGGGGGGGGCCCCAATGAGCAGTTCTTC.

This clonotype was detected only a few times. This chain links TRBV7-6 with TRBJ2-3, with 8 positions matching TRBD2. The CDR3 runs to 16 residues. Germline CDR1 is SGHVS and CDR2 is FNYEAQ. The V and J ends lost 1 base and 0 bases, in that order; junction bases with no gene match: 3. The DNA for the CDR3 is TGTGCCAGCAGCTTAGAACCTAGCGGGAGCACAGATACGCAGTATTTT. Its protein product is CASSLEPSGSTDTQYF.